This record concerns one T cell receptor (beta chain) sequence. Its specificity is not known. Peripheral blood came from all dose cohorts at three timepoints. The data originate from a study of OX40 agonist ivuxolimab in advanced cancers. The overall study: People who had prior anti-PD-1, anti-PD-L1 or anti-CTLA-4 therapy could take part, and less than 50% had some.

This CDR3 is built from 10 residues. V was clipped by 5 bases and J by 3 bases, with 5 bases between them. Germline loops: CDR1 GTSNPN, CDR2 SVGIG (reference sequence). The data were produced by immunoSEQ multiplex PCR, yet TCRdb's version contains in-frame clones alone and is incomplete. The table shows around 69,000 clones, with roughly nine tenths occurring only once. Findings of the study overall: CD4+ and CD8+ T cells in blood underwent clonal expansion by week 6 at 0.1 to 3.0 mg/kg.

This sequence was found in an adult with an advanced solid tumor such as melanoma, head and neck, liver or kidney cancer. The sequences come from CD4+ or CD8+ T cells sorted from blood, collected in a trial of the OX40 agonist ivuxolimab. This chain connects TRBV30 to TRBJ2-7; D is uncertain. The DNA of the CDR3 is TGTGCCTGGGGGGACTACGAGCAGTACTTC. It yields the protein CAWGDYEQYF.